A single sample is the source of the 12 T cell receptor beta chains below, sequenced in a study of vaccination and CD4 T cells after COVID-19. Indicated treatment: roughly 11-day PBMC culture with coronavirus spike peptide pools or control peptides (ViraFEST assay). From the unexposed donor, CD4+ T cells were collected ahead of the COVID-19 pandemic (2011-2018). The study sequenced cultured CD4+ T cell DNA using the Oncomine TCR Beta short-read assay. TCRdb re-derived calls from the PCR reads in MiXCR, one entry per CDR3 protein. The sample holds about 7,200 distinct CDR3 sequences; approximately 31% are singletons and the top ten take around 29%. Their specific antigens are unknown. The source material was CD4+ T cells from blood, cultured in vitro. The receptors were sampled from a human donor in good health.

The rearrangement links TRBV4-1 to TRBJ1-1, with a tentative D call TRBD1 (5 bases). Germline V gives CDR1 MGHRA, CDR2 YSYEKL. Trimming cost V 3 bases and J 4 bases, with 15 bases left between them. CDR3 length: 15 residues. The CDR3 region is CASSQLEGVGTEAFF. CDR3 in DNA: TGCGCCAGCAGCCAGCTAGAAGGGGTTGGCACTGAAGCTTTCTTT.

For the CDR3, the DNA is TGCGCCAGCAGCTTGGCCGCGGAGGGAGATACGCAGTATTTT. Encoded protein: CASSLAAEGDTQYF. The chain couples TRBV5-1 to TRBJ2-3, with D tentatively TRBD2 (6 bases). Germline lookup yields CDR1 SGHRS and CDR2 YFSETQ. The germline V and J ends were trimmed by 0 bases and 5 bases, with 10 bases remaining between them. The CDR3 runs to 14 residues.

The chain links TRBV12-3 or TRBV12-4 to TRBJ1-3; unclear D gene. This CDR3 comprises 13 residues. V was pared by 6 bases and J by 8 bases, with 14 bases between. CDR3 nucleotide sequence: TGTGCCAGCAGCTACCGACATATAGACACCATATATTTT. It translates to CASSYRHIDTIYF.

This chain joins TRBV29-1 and TRBJ2-1; a weak D match, TRBD2 (6 bases). This CDR3 region has 13 residues. Trimming left V 6 bases short and J 7 bases short, with 16 bases between. CDR1 is SQVTM and CDR2 is ANQGSEA in the germline V gene. This CDR3 is CSVVAGPGNEQFF. CDR3 sequence (DNA): TGCAGCGTGGTGGCGGGGCCCGGTAATGAGCAGTTCTTC.

The gene calls are TRBV20-1 and TRBJ2-7; possible D gene TRBD1, 5 bases. The CDR3 runs to 16 residues. The germline V gene encodes CDR1 DFQATT and CDR2 SNEGSKA (reference sequence). V dropped 5 bases and J dropped 2 bases, with 22 bases sitting between them. The CDR3 protein is CSARLSRADITYEQYF. The CDR3 bases are TGCAGTGCTCGGCTTTCCAGGGCAGACATCACCTACGAGCAGTACTTC.

This chain connects TRBV7-2 to TRBJ1-5, with D possibly being TRBD1 (5 bases). CDR1 and CDR2 (germline): SGHTA, FQGNSA. CDR3 size: 14 residues. Trimming pared 6 bases from V and 7 bases from J, leaving 16 bases between. The CDR3 DNA follows: TGTGCCAGCAGTCTACAGGCCTTTGGGCAGCCCCAGCATTTT. It translates to CASSLQAFGQPQHF.

This clonotype was counted a few times. The V gene is TRBV14, the J gene TRBJ2-7; D gene uncertain. The length of the CDR3 is 17 residues. Germline CDR1 reads SGHDN; CDR2 reads FVKESK. With 0 bases removed from V and 1 base from J, the gap between germline ends came to 16 bases. The CDR3 loop is CASSQEGMDRSSYEQYF. The CDR3 region has the DNA TGTGCCAGCAGCCAAGAGGGAATGGACCGCTCATCCTACGAGCAGTACTTC.

The chain couples TRBV19 to TRBJ1-1, with D unclear. The CDR3 consists of 13 residues. Germline loops: CDR1 LNHDA, CDR2 SQIVND (reference sequence). With 8 bases removed from V and 0 bases from J, the gap between germline ends came to 10 bases. The CDR3 spells CASVRDMNTEAFF. CDR3 coding DNA: TGTGCCAGTGTTAGGGATATGAACACTGAAGCTTTCTTT.

V gene TRBV11-3 combines with J gene TRBJ2-1, with TRBD1 identical over 8 bases. V was pared by 4 bases and J by 6 bases, with 5 bases of the junction left unmatched. Germline V gives CDR1 SGHNT, CDR2 YENEEA. This CDR3 is 14 amino acids long. The DNA of the CDR3 is TGTGCCAGCAGCTCGACCGACAGGGGCAATGAGCAGTTCTTC. Protein sequence: CASSSTDRGNEQFF.

This clonotype has more than one count but fewer than ten. This sequence joins TRBV19 and TRBJ2-3; 9 nucleotides match TRBD2. Germline lookup yields CDR1 LNHDA and CDR2 SQIVND (reference sequence). The CDR3 is 14 residues long. The junction had 5 bases not matched to a gene; V was cut back by 6 bases and J by 4 bases. As DNA, the CDR3 is TGTGCCAGTAGGCAGCGGGGGGAGTCAGATACGCAGTATTTT. Protein: CASRQRGESDTQYF.

The V call is TRBV6-1, the J call TRBJ2-7, with D tentatively TRBD1 (5 bases). Trimming took off 7 bases at V and 2 bases at J, with 18 bases between the two ends. The CDR3 runs to 15 residues. CDR1 and CDR2 (germline): MNHNS, SASEGT. CDR3 bases: TGTGCCAGCACCGACACCGGGCAGGGAACCTACGAGCAGTACTTC. This encodes CASTDTGQGTYEQYF.

The chain links TRBV12-3 or TRBV12-4 to TRBJ1-2, with 7 bases matching TRBD1. With V trimmed by 5 bases and J by 2 bases, 2 bases remained unmatched. The CDR3 is 13 amino acids. CDR3 DNA sequence: TGTGCCAGCAGTCGGGACAGCAACTATGGCTACACCTTC. This translates into CASSRDSNYGYTF.